This T cell receptor beta chain comes out of a study of blood T cell repertoires in COVID-19. Libraries were prepared by immunoSEQ multiplex PCR; TCRdb keeps only in-frame clonotypes and omits some of them. This sample has tens of thousands of clones; about 89% occur once, and the top ten carry around 9.1%. The CDR3 runs to 14 residues. V lost 3 bases to trimming and J lost 6 bases, with 9 bases between them. CDR1 and CDR2 from the germline V gene are SGHAT and FQNNGV. This sequence joins TRBV11-2 and TRBJ1-6; no clear D. The sample was peripheral blood. This clonotype was obtained from a man at least 80 years old with active COVID-19. The CDR3 DNA reads TGTGCCAGCAGCTTGTGGGGAGCTAATTCACCCCTCCACTTT. Its protein is CASSLWGANSPLHF.